This T cell receptor (beta chain) derives from a study of T cells expressing NK-cell markers. About the study: The study drew TCR beta repertoires from sorted CD3+CD56+NKG2C+, CD3+CD56+NKG2C- and CD3+CD56-NKG2C+ T cells.

Germline CDR1 is DFQATT and CDR2 is SNEGSKA (reference sequence). The CDR3 length is 12 residues. TCRdb re-called the 5' RACE reads and gives one entry per CDR3 protein, without DNA. Its clone listing holds over 250,000 distinct CDR3 sequences. The clonotype comes from a woman between 18 and 69 years old in good health. Sequenced sample: blood T cells: a sorted CD56 or NKG2C T cell subset, CD4+ or CD8+ T cells, or bulk PBMC T cells (not recorded which). The chain is built from TRBV20-1 and TRBJ2-7; TCRdb designates TRBD1, a call that cannot be tested without DNA. The chain's CDR3 is CSATQGAVEQYF.